This T cell receptor (beta chain) derives from a study of T cell responses to AZD1222 COVID-19 vaccine. Of note for this clone: No antigen is known for it.

Here immunoSEQ multiplex PCR was the method, and the copy in TCRdb shows in-frame clones only, minus some. The sample contains under 150,000 clones, 75% to 90% of which appear only once. The CDR3 contains 12 residues. V lost 4 bases and J 4 bases, leaving 9 bases between the germline ends. Per germline, CDR1 SGHRS and CDR2 YFSETQ. Study-level points and caveats: It should be noted that donors were predominantly white British and more often female, and clonal diversity was possibly underestimated. Sampling that yielded the repertoires occurred only after the peak T cell response.

The input for sequencing was peripheral blood, taken on day 0 of MenACWY control vaccination. V and J are TRBV5-1 and TRBJ2-7; maybe TRBD1 (6 bases). The receptor comes from an adult in good health. The CDR3 nucleotides are TGCGCCAGCAGCCCGAGGGGGTACGAGCAGTACTTC. This gives the protein CASSPRGYEQYF.